This TCR beta chain was identified during a study of sequential checkpoint blockade in melanoma. Background on the study: Randomization was 1:1 between first-line nivolumab→ipilimumab and ipilimumab→nivolumab. About 88 pretreatment tumor DNA samples were TCRβ immunosequenced. After nivolumab or ipilimumab alone, about two dozen patients had week-13 rebiopsies.

This sample's treatment: randomized to nivolumab then ipilimumab (arm A) or the reverse (arm B). The V gene's germline CDR1 is SGHRS and CDR2 YFSETQ. J lost 1 base, V lost 3 bases, and 12 bases had no gene match. The CDR3 runs to 17 residues. Profiled with immunoSEQ multiplex PCR; TCRdb holds only in-frame clones, not every one. Of approximately 19,000 clones listed, roughly two thirds are singletons. Material: tumor tissue (inferred from file names), obtained from a patient given nivolumab and ipilimumab in sequence. The receptor's source is a human donor with melanoma. This chain links TRBV5-1 with TRBJ1-2, with 7 bases that match TRBD1. The chain's CDR3 is CASSSKRSGQVNYGYTF. CDR3 nucleotides: TGCGCCAGCAGCTCAAAAAGAAGCGGACAGGTTAACTATGGCTACACCTTC.